Each of the 21 T cell receptor beta chains below was sequenced from the same sample in a study of Graves' ophthalmopathy and Graves' hyperthyroidism. RNA transcripts yielded amplified TCR beta CDR3 regions. The first round was an RT-PCR with HTBI primers, and the second round was a multiplex PCR. TCRdb reprocessed the multiplex PCR reads via MiXCR and lists one record per CDR3 protein. The repertoire holds roughly 350,000 distinct CDR3 sequences, about 15% seen once, with 2% to 3% in the top ten. Sequencing was carried out using peripheral blood. Receptors originate from an adult woman with stable Graves' hyperthyroidism.

In its sample, this clonotype was seen many times. V and J are TRBV27 and TRBJ2-7; D is possibly TRBD2 (5 bases). The V gene lost 3 bases and the J gene lost 0 bases, with 12 bases spanning the gap. CDR1 and CDR2 from the germline V gene are MNHEY and SMNVEV (reference sequence). The CDR3 sequence is 15 residues long. This CDR3 reads CASSFAEVSSYEQYF. CDR3 in DNA: TGTGCCAGCAGTTTCGCGGAGGTGAGCTCCTACGAGCAGTACTTC.

This clonotype was seen at least ten times. V is TRBV25-1 and J is TRBJ2-5, with D possibly TRBD1 on 8 matching bases. Germline V gives CDR1 MGHDK, CDR2 SYGVNS. Trimming took off 1 base at V and 1 base at J, with 25 bases between the two ends. The CDR3 length is 20 residues. The CDR3 sequence: CASSELGRGPESGVQETQYF. The DNA for the CDR3 is TGTGCCAGCAGTGAATTAGGCAGGGGGCCTGAGAGCGGGGTCCAAGAGACCCAGTACTTC.

This clonotype was counted at least ten times. The chain is built from TRBV20-1 and TRBJ1-3, with no clear D. Germline V lookup: CDR1 DFQATT, CDR2 SNEGSKA (reference sequence). V was pared by 5 bases and J by 0 bases, with 14 bases between. The CDR3 extends over 15 amino acids. DNA for the CDR3: TGCAGTGCTCGACTATGGCCGCCCTCTGGAAACACCATATATTTT. Protein sequence: CSARLWPPSGNTIYF.

This clonotype was counted at least ten times. V and J are TRBV11-2 and TRBJ2-5; TRBD2 aligns across 8 bases. This CDR3 comprises 16 residues. CDR1 is SGHAT and CDR2 is FQNNGV in the germline V gene. J lost 3 bases, V lost 5 bases, and 11 bases had no gene match. The CDR3 sequence is CASSPSRGAGEETQYF. CDR3 nucleotides: TGTGCCAGCAGCCCCTCGCGCGGAGCGGGAGAAGAGACCCAGTACTTC.

This clonotype appeared many times. J is TRBJ1-1 and V is TRBV11-2; D is undetermined. Deletions cut 3 bases from V and 3 bases from J, with 8 bases between. CDR3 size: 13 residues. CDR1 is SGHAT, CDR2 FQNNGV, per germline. The CDR3 DNA reads as TGTGCCAGCAGCTTGACCCAGTACACTGAAGCTTTCTTT. Residues: CASSLTQYTEAFF.

The table lists this clonotype with many counts. This sequence joins TRBV12-5 and TRBJ1-5, with unresolved D. Trimming removed 1 base at V and 4 bases at J, with 5 bases between. CDR3 length: 13 residues. The germline CDR1 and CDR2 sequences are LGHNT and FRNRAP. CDR3 sequence: CASGLDKNQPQHF. The CDR3 DNA sequence: TGTGCTAGTGGTTTGGACAAGAATCAGCCCCAGCATTTT. Combining the CDR3 with reference TRBV12-5 and TRBJ1-5 gives the whole variable domain DARVTQTPRHKVTEMGQEVTMRCQPILGHNTVFWYRQTMMQGLELLAYFRNRAPLDDSGMPKDRFSAEMPDATLATLKIQPSEPRDSAVYFCASGLDKNQPQHFGDGTRLSIL.

This rearrangement joins TRBV7-3 to TRBJ2-3; 7 nucleotides align to TRBD1. With V trimmed by 1 base and J by 4 bases, 5 bases remained unmatched. Germline CDR1 is SGHTA and CDR2 is FQGTGA. This CDR3 has 15 amino acids. In DNA, the CDR3 is TGTGCCAGCAGCTTAAGTCACAGGGGATCAGATACGCAGTATTTT. It is translated as CASSLSHRGSDTQYF. Full variable domain (outside the CDR3, taken from reference TRBV7-3 and TRBJ2-3): GAGVSQTPSNKVTEKGKYVELRCDPISGHTALYWYRQSLGQGPEFLIYFQGTGAADDSGLPNDRFFAVRPEGSVSTLKIQRTERGDSAVYLCASSLSHRGSDTQYFGPGTRLTVL.

There are many counts of this clonotype. This sequence joins TRBV7-2 and TRBJ1-4; 11 nucleotides agree with TRBD1. Germline-derived CDR1 and CDR2 are SGHTA and FQGNSA. The CDR3 is made up of 17 amino acids. The V and J ends lost 5 bases and 4 bases, in that order; junction bases with no gene match: 9. As DNA, the CDR3 is TGTGCCAGCAGCCGACGGACAGGGGGCGGACGTAATGAAAAACTGTTTTTT. Translation: CASSRRTGGGRNEKLFF.

This clonotype was observed a handful of times. V and J are TRBV28 and TRBJ2-5; 7 nucleotides align to TRBD1. The J segment lost 4 bases and the V segment lost 5 bases, leaving 7 bases of the junction unmatched. The CDR3 consists of 14 residues. Germline assignment: CDR1 MDHEN and CDR2 SYDVKM. The CDR3 reads CASSRSTGRETQYF. The CDR3 DNA reads TGTGCCAGCAGTCGATCGACAGGGCGAGAGACCCAGTACTTC.

This clonotype was detected ten times or more. The V call is TRBV24-1, the J call TRBJ2-3, with 7 bases fitting TRBD1. Germline V gives CDR1 KGHDR, CDR2 SFDVKD. Germline trimming cut 4 bases from V and 5 bases from J; bases unmatched to any gene: 5. This CDR3 contains 14 residues. The CDR3 nucleotides are TGTGCCACCAGTGAGGCAGGGGGTGGAGATACGCAGTATTTT. Translation gives CATSEAGGGDTQYF.

The V and J genes are TRBV6-1 and TRBJ2-2, with 10 bases identical to TRBD2. Germline V CDR1 and CDR2: MNHNS, SASEGT. After removal of 4 bases from V and 5 bases from J, the junction contained 7 bases not matched to a gene. This CDR3 has 16 residues. The CDR3 sequence: CASSVLAGVGTGELFF. In nucleotides, the CDR3 is TGTGCCAGCAGTGTTCTAGCGGGAGTCGGGACCGGGGAGCTGTTTTTT.

There are many counts of this clonotype. J is TRBJ1-6 and V is TRBV20-1, with a weak D call TRBD1 (6 bases). The CDR3 runs 13 residues. The V end was cut by 6 bases, the J end by 7 bases, with 13 bases between. Germline V gene data show CDR1 as DFQATT and CDR2 as SNEGSKA (reference sequence). CDR3 coding DNA: TGCAGTGCAAGAAGCGACAGGAATTCACCCCTCCACTTT. Its translation is CSARSDRNSPLHF.

This clonotype occurred many times. The chain couples TRBV7-2 to TRBJ1-3, with D maybe TRBD1 (6 bases). Trimming removed 6 bases from V and 1 base from J, with 10 bases in between. The CDR3 consists of 14 residues. The germline CDR1 and CDR2 sequences are SGHTA and FQGNSA. The CDR3 loop is CASRGGISGNTIYF. For the CDR3, the DNA is TGTGCCAGCAGAGGGGGGATTTCTGGAAACACCATATATTTT.

V usage is TRBV6-5 and J usage is TRBJ1-1; 10 positions match TRBD1. The CDR3 is 17 amino acids. CDR1 and CDR2 from the germline V gene are MNHEY and SVGAGI. V shed 2 bases and J 6 bases; nucleotides not matched to a gene: 12. The CDR3 is CASSYRLPGQGLSEAFF. The CDR3 DNA is TGTGCCAGCAGTTACCGCCTCCCGGGACAGGGGTTGTCTGAAGCTTTCTTT.

This clonotype was seen at least ten times. The chain is built from TRBV12-3 or TRBV12-4 and TRBJ1-3, with 12 nucleotides matching TRBD1. The V gene end was trimmed by 6 bases and the J gene end by 2 bases; junction bases not matched to a gene: 5. This CDR3 region has 16 residues. In nucleotides, the CDR3 is TGTGCCAGCAGCCGGGACAGGGGGCTAACTGGAAACACCATATATTTT. Its translation: CASSRDRGLTGNTIYF.

This clonotype was counted ten times or more. Compared with germline, one end of the junction differs, possibly owing to a read error. The rearrangement uses TRBV28 and TRBJ1-6, with 9 bases fitting TRBD1. This CDR3 has 14 amino acids. Germline loops: CDR1 MDHEN, CDR2 SYDVKM. Here the CDR3 reads CASSTGQGNSPPHF. Written as DNA, the CDR3 is TGTGCCAGCAGTACGGGACAGGGAAATTCACCCCCCCACTTT.

This clonotype was detected many times. The chain employs TRBV19 and TRBJ1-2; D is unclear. The CDR3 has 13 amino acids. In germline, CDR1 is LNHDA, CDR2 SQIVND (reference sequence). V lost 1 base and J lost 4, with 7 bases in between. For the CDR3, the DNA is TGTGCCAGTAGTATAGGACTGATCTATGGCTACACCTTC. This sequence encodes CASSIGLIYGYTF.

The V and J genes are TRBV29-1 and TRBJ1-1; D is undetermined. The germline gives CDR1 SQVTM, CDR2 ANQGSEA. CDR3 length equals 14 residues. Trimming removed 7 bases at V and 1 base at J, with 16 bases between. The CDR3 protein is CSGRNREANTEAFF. The CDR3 nucleotides read TGCAGCGGAAGGAATAGGGAAGCGAACACTGAAGCTTTCTTT.

This clonotype was seen only a few times. J is TRBJ2-5 and V is TRBV18; 10 positions match TRBD2. This CDR3 is built from 15 residues. Germline-derived CDR1 and CDR2 are KGHSH and LQKENI. Trimming removed 1 base from V and 4 bases from J; junction bases left unmatched: 3. The CDR3 loop reads CASSPLAGGGETQYF. DNA of the CDR3: TGTGCCAGCTCACCACTAGCGGGAGGCGGAGAGACCCAGTACTTC.

In its sample, this clonotype was seen once. Its ends do not fully match the called genes, so a read error is possible. The genes are TRBV6-2 or TRBV6-3 and TRBJ2-7, with 13 bases aligning to TRBD2. From germline, CDR1 is MNHEY and CDR2 SVGEGT. This CDR3 is 18 amino acids long. In DNA form, the CDR3 reads TGTGCCAGCAGATATGTTGGGACTAGCGGGGCCCGGTCCTACGGGCAGTACTTC. Translation: CASRYVGTSGARSYGQYF.

This clonotype appeared many times. This chain links TRBV7-2 with TRBJ2-5; no clear D. CDR3 length: 15 residues. With 8 bases removed from V and 0 bases from J, the gap between germline ends came to 16 bases. Germline values: CDR1 SGHTA, CDR2 FQGNSA. The CDR3 spells CASGQIVENQETQYF. The CDR3 region has the DNA TGTGCCAGCGGGCAAATTGTGGAGAACCAAGAGACCCAGTACTTC.